This T cell receptor beta chain was captured by sequencing in a study of blood T cell repertoires in COVID-19. Study-wide context: Collection of acute and convalescent COVID-19 samples took place in the United States, Italy and Spain.

The sample holds one count of this clone. The method was immunoSEQ multiplex PCR; TCRdb's version includes in-frame clones alone and lacks a portion of them. This table holds roughly 330,000 clones, approximately 88% found once. The CDR3 has 12 residues. Germline CDR1 is KGHSH and CDR2 is LQKENI. Trimming stripped 6 bases from V and 2 bases from J, with 8 bases between. Sequencing was done on a sample of peripheral blood. The chain combines TRBV18 with TRBJ2-7; D gene unclear. This TCR was recovered from a man aged 25 to 40 with COVID-19, enrolled during active disease. The CDR3 is CASSSGTYEQYF. In nucleotides, the CDR3 is TGTGCCAGCTCCTCAGGAACCTACGAGCAGTACTTC.